A single T cell receptor beta chain is shown here with its context. Its antigen is unidentified. Compared with germline, one end of the junction differs, possibly owing to a read error. These data come from a study of tumor and adjacent non-tumor tissue in lung cancer. Germline assignment: CDR1 MNHNY and CDR2 SVGAGI (reference sequence). The CDR3 totals 14 residues. The template was RNA from unsorted bulk tissue. The library came from three nested PCR rounds adapted from ARM-PCR protocols. MiXCR, run by TCRdb on the multiplex PCR reads, gives a single entry per CDR3 protein. The data hold roughly 140,000 distinct CDR3 sequences, with roughly 66% observed a single time. General observations from the study: Tumor tissue had significantly higher TCR diversity than normal lung. Top 100 clones took a larger repertoire share in normal lung.

Sequences were obtained from lung tumor tissue. This clonotype was sampled from a man aged 55 to 69 with small cell lung cancer. The chain employs TRBV6-6 and TRBJ1-5; D gene uncertain. Written as DNA, the CDR3 is TGTGACAGCCAGGAGACAAATAGCAATCAGCCCCAGCATTTT. Encoded protein: CDSQETNSNQPQHF.